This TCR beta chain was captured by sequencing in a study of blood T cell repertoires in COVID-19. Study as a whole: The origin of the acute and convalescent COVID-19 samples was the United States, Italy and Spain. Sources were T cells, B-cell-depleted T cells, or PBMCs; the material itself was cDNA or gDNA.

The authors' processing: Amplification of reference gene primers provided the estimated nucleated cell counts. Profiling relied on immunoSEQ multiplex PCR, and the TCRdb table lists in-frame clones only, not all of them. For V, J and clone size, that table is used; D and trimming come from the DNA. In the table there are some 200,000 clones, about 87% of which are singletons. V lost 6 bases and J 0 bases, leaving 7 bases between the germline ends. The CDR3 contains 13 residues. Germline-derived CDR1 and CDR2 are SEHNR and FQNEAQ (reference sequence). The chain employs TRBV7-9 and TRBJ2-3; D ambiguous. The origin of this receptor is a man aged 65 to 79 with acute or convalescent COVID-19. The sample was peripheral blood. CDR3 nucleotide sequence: TGTGCCAGCAGGTTGACTAGCACAGATACGCAGTATTTT. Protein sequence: CASRLTSTDTQYF.